The entry that follows covers one TCR beta chain sequence. The sample comes from a study of identical twins. TCRdb reprocessed the 5' RACE reads with MiXCR, giving one entry per CDR3 protein. The data hold over 600,000 distinct CDR3 sequences, with 21% observed a single time. The CDR3 sequence is 15 residues long. V gave up 7 bases and J gave up 3 bases, with 17 bases separating them. Per the germline V gene, CDR1 is ENHRY and CDR2 is SYGVKD. This sample also belongs to another study, concerning T cells expressing NK-cell markers. That study reports: Within the sequenced cohort of eight donors, seven exhibited HCMV seropositivity and one was seronegative.

Material for sequencing was PBMCs. The sequence was collected from a woman aged 18-35 years in good health. V usage is TRBV10-3 and J usage is TRBJ2-3; D is perhaps TRBD1 (6 bases). CDR3: CAINGAGERTDTQYF. DNA of the CDR3: TGTGCCATCAATGGGGCAGGGGAAAGAACAGATACGCAGTATTTT.